These T cell receptor beta chains were read from a single sample in a study of metastatic and nonmetastatic thyroid tumors. TCRdb reprocessed the PCR reads using MiXCR. Found here are 15,000 to 20,000 clones, roughly 29% of them singletons; the top ten hold around 5.8%. The sequenced sample consisted of blood. Every receptor here comes from a female donor with papillary thyroid cancer or a benign thyroid nodule (not recorded which). Some clones in this sample may be carry-over from other donors' samples. CDR3s include the opening cysteine and the closing phenylalanine or tryptophan.

V,J,CDR3
TRBV18,TRBJ2-7,CASSPSQDYEQYF
TRBV18,TRBJ2-7,CASSLNRAVSYEQYF
TRBV28,TRBJ2-3,CASKSGEDTQYF
TRBV6-1,TRBJ2-2,CASTRDVPPELFF
TRBV28,TRBJ1-6,CASSPTSGTVNSPLHF
TRBV6-1,TRBJ2-7,CASRQPIWSRYEQYF
TRBV20-1,TRBJ2-1,CSARLAGEGLYNEQFF
TRBV20-1,TRBJ2-3,CSASGRLGGADTQYF
TRBV12-3/TRBV12-4,TRBJ2-2,CASSLGQGGNTGELFF
TRBV10-3,TRBJ1-4,CAIRETGGIGEKLFF
TRBV3-1,TRBJ1-2,CASSPSLEGGYGYTF
TRBV2,TRBJ2-7,CASSRGLSGERYEQYF
TRBV6-5,TRBJ2-7,CASSYNSGQAAYEQYF
TRBV6-1,TRBJ2-7,CASCRDRLDEQYF
TRBV5-1,TRBJ2-7,CASSLTIQGPPFYEQYF
TRBV20-1,TRBJ2-1,CSANLLAGVSNEQFF
TRBV27,TRBJ2-7,CASRGGHGTYEQYF
TRBV28,TRBJ2-7,CASSSTQTWTGYEQYF
TRBV20-1,TRBJ2-1,CSATQTSGRGGEQFF
TRBV20-1,TRBJ2-7,CSASHTLQGTYEQYF
TRBV7-2,TRBJ2-5,CASSSRTGTTQETQYF
TRBV20-1,TRBJ2-5,CSANRPYQETQYF
TRBV27,TRBJ2-1,CASSSSSGGNEQFF
TRBV9,TRBJ1-2,CASSATDLSSGYTF
TRBV6-1,TRBJ2-7,CASRMDRDLSYEQYF
TRBV4-1,TRBJ2-7,CASSQDRYRVNYEQYF
TRBV6-1,TRBJ1-2,CASSEGTGNGYTF
TRBV6-1,TRBJ2-7,CASSPGLLYEQYF
TRBV9,TRBJ1-6,CASSGGQDNSPLHF